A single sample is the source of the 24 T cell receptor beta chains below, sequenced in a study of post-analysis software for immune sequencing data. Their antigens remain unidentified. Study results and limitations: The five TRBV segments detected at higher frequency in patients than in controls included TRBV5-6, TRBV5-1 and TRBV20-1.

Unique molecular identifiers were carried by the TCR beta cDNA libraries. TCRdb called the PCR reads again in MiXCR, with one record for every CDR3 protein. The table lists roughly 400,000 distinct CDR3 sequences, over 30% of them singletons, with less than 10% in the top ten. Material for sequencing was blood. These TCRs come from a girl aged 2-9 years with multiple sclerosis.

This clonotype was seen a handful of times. CDR3 bases: TGTGCCATCGGGGGGAGACAAGAGACCCAGTACTTC. Amino acid sequence: CAIGGRQETQYF. V gene TRBV10-3 combines with J gene TRBJ2-5; maybe TRBD2 (6 bases). The V gene lost 8 bases and the J gene lost 2 bases, with 9 bases spanning the gap. This CDR3 comprises 12 residues. CDR1 is ENHRY, CDR2 SYGVKD, per germline.

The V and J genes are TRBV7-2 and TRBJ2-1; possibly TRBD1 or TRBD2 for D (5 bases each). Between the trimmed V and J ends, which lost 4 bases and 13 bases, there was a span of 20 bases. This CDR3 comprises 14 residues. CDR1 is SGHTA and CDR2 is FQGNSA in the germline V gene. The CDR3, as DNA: TGTGCCAGCAGCTGGGGGTCCAGTGGAGAGACCCAGTTCTTC. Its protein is CASSWGSSGETQFF.

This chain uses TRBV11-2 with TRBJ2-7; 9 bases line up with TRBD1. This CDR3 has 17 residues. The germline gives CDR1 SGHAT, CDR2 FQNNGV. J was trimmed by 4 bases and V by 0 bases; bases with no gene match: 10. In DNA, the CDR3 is TGTGCCAGCAGCTTAGAGCTGGGGACAGGGATCCCTTACGAGCAGTACTTC. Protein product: CASSLELGTGIPYEQYF.

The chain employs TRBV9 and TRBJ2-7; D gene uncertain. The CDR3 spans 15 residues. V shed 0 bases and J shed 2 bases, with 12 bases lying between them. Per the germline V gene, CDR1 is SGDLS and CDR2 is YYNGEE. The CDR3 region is CASSVGESRPYEQYF. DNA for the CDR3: TGTGCCAGCAGCGTAGGTGAGTCTCGTCCCTACGAGCAGTACTTC.

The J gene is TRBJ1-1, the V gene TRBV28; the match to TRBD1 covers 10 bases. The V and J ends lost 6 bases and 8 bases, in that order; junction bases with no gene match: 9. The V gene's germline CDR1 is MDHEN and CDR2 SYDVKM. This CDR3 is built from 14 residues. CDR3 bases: TGTGCCAGCAGCCACCCGGGACAGGGGATCGAAGCTTTCTTT. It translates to CASSHPGQGIEAFF.

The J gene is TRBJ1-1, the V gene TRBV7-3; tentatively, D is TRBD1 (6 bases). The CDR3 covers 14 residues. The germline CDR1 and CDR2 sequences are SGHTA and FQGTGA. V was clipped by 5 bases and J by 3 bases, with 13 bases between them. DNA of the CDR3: TGTGCCAGCAGCCAGGGGCTGATGGACACTGAAGCTTTCTTT. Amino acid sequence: CASSQGLMDTEAFF.

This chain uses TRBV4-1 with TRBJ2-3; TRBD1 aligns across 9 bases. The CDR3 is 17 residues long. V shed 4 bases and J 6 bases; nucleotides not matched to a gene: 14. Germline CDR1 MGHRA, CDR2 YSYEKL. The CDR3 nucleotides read TGCGCCAGCAGCCTCAGATCGATCGGGACAGGGCGGGATACGCAGTATTTT. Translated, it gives CASSLRSIGTGRDTQYF.

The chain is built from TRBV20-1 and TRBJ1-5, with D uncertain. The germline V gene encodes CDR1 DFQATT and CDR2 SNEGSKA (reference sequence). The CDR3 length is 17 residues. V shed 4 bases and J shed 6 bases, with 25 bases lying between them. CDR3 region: CSAKKDSPGVIRQPQHF. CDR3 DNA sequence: TGCAGTGCTAAAAAAGACTCCCCCGGGGTGATTCGTCAGCCCCAGCATTTT.

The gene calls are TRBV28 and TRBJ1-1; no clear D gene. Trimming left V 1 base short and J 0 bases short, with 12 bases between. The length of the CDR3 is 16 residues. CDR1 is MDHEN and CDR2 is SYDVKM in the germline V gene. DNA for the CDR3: TGTGCCAGCAGTTTATCCGTACACCGGTTGAACACTGAAGCTTTCTTT. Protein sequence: CASSLSVHRLNTEAFF.

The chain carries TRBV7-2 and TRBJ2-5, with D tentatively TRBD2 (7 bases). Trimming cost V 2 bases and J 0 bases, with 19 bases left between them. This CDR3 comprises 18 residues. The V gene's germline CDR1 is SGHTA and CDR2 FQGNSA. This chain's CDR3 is CASSLRRGPSRYQETQYF. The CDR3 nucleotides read TGTGCCAGCAGCTTACGGCGGGGGCCTTCACGGTACCAAGAGACCCAGTACTTC.

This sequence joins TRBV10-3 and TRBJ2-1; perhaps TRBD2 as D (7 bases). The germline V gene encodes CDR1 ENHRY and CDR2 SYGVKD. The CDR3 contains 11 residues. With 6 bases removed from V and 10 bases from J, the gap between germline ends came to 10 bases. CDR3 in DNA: TGTGCCATCAGCGGGGGGCGGGAGCAGTTCTTC. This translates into CAISGGREQFF.

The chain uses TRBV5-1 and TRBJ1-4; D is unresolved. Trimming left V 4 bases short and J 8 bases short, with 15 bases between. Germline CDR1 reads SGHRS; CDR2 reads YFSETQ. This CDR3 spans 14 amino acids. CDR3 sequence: CASSPLGREEKLFF. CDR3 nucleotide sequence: TGCGCCAGCAGCCCCCTCGGACGGGAAGAAAAACTGTTTTTT.

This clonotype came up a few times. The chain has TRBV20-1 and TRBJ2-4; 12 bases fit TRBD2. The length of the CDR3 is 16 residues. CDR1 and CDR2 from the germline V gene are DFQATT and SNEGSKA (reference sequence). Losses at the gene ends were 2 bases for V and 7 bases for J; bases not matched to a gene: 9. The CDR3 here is CSARIAGLAGTNIQYF. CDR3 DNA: TGCAGTGCTAGAATCGCCGGACTAGCGGGAACGAACATTCAGTACTTC.

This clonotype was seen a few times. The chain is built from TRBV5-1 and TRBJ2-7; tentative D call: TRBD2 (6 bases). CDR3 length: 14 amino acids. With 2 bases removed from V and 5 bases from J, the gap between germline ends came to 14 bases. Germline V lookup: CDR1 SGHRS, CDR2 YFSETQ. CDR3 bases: TGCGCCAGCAGCTTTCGGGGGATTCTGGACGAGCAGTACTTC. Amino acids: CASSFRGILDEQYF.

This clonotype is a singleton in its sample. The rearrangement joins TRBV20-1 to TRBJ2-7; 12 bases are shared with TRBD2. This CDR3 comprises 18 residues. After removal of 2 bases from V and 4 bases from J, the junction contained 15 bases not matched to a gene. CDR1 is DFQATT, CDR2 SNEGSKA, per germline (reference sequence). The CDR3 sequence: CSARRLAGDQSSSYEQYF. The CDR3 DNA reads TGCAGTGCTAGAAGACTAGCGGGAGATCAATCCTCTTCTTACGAGCAGTACTTC.

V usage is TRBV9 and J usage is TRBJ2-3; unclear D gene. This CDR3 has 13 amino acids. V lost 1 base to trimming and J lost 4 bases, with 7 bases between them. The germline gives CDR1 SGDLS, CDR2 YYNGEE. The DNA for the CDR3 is TGTGCCAGCAGCGTATTGACCTCAGATACGCAGTATTTT. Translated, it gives CASSVLTSDTQYF. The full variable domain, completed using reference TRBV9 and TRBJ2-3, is DSGVTQTPKHLITATGQRVTLRCSPRSGDLSVYWYQQSLDQGLQFLIQYYNGEERAKGNILERFSAQQFPDLHSELNLSSLELGDSALYFCASSVLTSDTQYFGPGTRLTVL.

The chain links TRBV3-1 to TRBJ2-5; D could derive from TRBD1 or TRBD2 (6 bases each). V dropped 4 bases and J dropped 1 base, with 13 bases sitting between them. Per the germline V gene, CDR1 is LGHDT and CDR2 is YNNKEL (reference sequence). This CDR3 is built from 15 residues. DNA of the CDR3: TGTGCCAGCAGCCCCAGCGAGGGGGGCCAAGAGACCCAGTACTTC. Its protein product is CASSPSEGGQETQYF.

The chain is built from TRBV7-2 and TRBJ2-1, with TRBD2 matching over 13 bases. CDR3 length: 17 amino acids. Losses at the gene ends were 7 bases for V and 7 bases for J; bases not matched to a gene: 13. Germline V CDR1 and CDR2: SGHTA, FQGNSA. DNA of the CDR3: TGTGCCAGCAACTGGACGCCACTAGCGGGAGGGCCAAATGAGCAGTTCTTC. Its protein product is CASNWTPLAGGPNEQFF.

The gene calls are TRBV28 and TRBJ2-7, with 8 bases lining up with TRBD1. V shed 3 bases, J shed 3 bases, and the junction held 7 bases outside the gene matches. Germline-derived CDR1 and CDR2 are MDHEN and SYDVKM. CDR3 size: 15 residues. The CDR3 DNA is TGTGCCAGCAGTTTCGTTCAGGGGGCGAACTACGAGCAGTACTTC. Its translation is CASSFVQGANYEQYF.

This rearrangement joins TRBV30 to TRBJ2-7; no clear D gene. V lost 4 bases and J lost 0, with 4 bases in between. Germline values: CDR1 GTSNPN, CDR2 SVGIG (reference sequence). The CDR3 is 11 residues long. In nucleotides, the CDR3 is TGTGCCTGGACTAGCTCCTACGAGCAGTACTTC. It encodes CAWTSSYEQYF.

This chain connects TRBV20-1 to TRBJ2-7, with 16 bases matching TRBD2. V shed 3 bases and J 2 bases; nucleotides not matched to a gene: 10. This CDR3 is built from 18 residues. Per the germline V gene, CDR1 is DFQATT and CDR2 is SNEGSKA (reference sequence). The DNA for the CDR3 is TGCAGTGCTAGTAATGTGGGACTAGCGGGAGGGAGCCCCTACGAGCAGTACTTC. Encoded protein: CSASNVGLAGGSPYEQYF.

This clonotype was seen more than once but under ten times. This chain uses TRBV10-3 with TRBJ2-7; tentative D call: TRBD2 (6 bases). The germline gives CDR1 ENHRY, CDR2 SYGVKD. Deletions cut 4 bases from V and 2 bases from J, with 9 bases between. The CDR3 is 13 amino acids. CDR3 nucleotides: TGTGCCATCAGTGTGGGGGGACCCTACGAGCAGTACTTC. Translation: CAISVGGPYEQYF.

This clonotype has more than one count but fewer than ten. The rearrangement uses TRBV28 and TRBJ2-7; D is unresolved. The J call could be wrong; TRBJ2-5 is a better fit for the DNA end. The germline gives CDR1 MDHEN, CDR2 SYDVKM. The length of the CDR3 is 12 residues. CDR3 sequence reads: CASSLFTGTQYF. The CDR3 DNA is TGTGCCAGCAGTTTATTCACGGGGACCCAGTACTTC.

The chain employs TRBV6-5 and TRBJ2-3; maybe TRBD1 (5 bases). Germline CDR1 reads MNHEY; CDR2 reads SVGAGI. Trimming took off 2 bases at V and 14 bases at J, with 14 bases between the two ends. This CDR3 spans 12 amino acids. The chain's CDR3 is CASSYESKGWYF. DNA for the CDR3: TGTGCCAGCAGTTACGAGTCAAAGGGGTGGTATTTT.